The 32 T cell receptor beta chains below come from one sample, sequenced in a study of blood T cell repertoires in COVID-19 (dated by TCRdb to the early 2020s). The receptor library was made with the immunoSEQ multiplex PCR assay. As stored in TCRdb, this immuneACCESS dataset retains in-frame rearrangements with V and J assigned. A fraction of the clones does not appear; measured against another copy, unresolved V genes explain less than half of the discrepancy, and the remainder lacks a known reason. For this sample the table gives hundreds of thousands of clones, of which 80% to 90% were detected only once. The ten most abundant clones make up roughly 7.6% of the sample. The sequenced sample was peripheral blood. These receptors all stem from a woman aged 45-65 years with acute or convalescent COVID-19.

This chain joins TRBV2 and TRBJ2-4; D gene uncertain. V dropped 0 bases and J dropped 7 bases, with 10 bases sitting between them. In germline, CDR1 is SNHLY, CDR2 FYNNEI. The length of the CDR3 is 14 residues. In DNA form, the CDR3 reads TGTGCCAGCAGTGAAGCTGTAACTTTCAACATTCAGTACTTC. The encoded protein is CASSEAVTFNIQYF. The whole variable domain, filled in from reference TRBV2 and TRBJ2-4, reads EPEVTQTPSHQVTQMGQEVILRCVPISNHLYFYWYRQILGQKVEFLVSFYNNEISEKSEIFDDQFSVERPDGSNFTLKIRSTKLEDSAMYFCASSEAVTFNIQYFGAGTRLSVL.

The chain uses TRBV19 and TRBJ2-7, with TRBD1 identical over 8 bases. This CDR3 has 15 amino acids. In germline, CDR1 is LNHDA, CDR2 SQIVND (reference sequence). V gave up 3 bases and J gave up 7 bases; unmatched junction bases: 11. The CDR3 DNA reads as TGTGCCAGTAGTATTAGTGGACAGGGCTCGGGTGAGCAGTACTTC. This codes for CASSISGQGSGEQYF.

The CDR3 nucleotides read TGCAGTGCTAGTAAGGACAGCCTCTCTGGAAACACCATATATTTT. Residues: CSASKDSLSGNTIYF. The chain joins TRBV20-1 to TRBJ1-3, with D tentatively TRBD1 (6 bases). The germline gives CDR1 DFQATT, CDR2 SNEGSKA (reference sequence). CDR3 size: 15 residues. The germline V and J ends were trimmed by 3 bases and 0 bases, with 12 bases remaining between them.

The rearrangement uses TRBV15 and TRBJ1-2, with 8 bases matching TRBD1. The J segment lost 2 bases and the V segment lost 1 base, leaving 9 bases of the junction unmatched. Germline V lookup: CDR1 LNHNV, CDR2 YYDKDF (reference sequence). This CDR3 has 17 amino acids. For the CDR3, the DNA is TGTGCCACCAGCAGAGTACCGCCAACAGGGGGGAACTATGGCTACACCTTC. Amino acid sequence: CATSRVPPTGGNYGYTF.

This chain uses TRBV28 with TRBJ2-7, with 9 bases fitting TRBD1. The germline gives CDR1 MDHEN, CDR2 SYDVKM. The CDR3 extends over 13 amino acids. V lost 9 bases and J lost 0; bases outside the gene matches: 3. The CDR3 is CASGDRVSYEQYF. As DNA, the CDR3 is TGTGCCAGTGGGGACAGGGTCTCCTACGAGCAGTACTTC. The variable domain in full, with the rest retrieved from reference TRBV28 and TRBJ2-7, is DVKVTQSSRYLVKRTGEKVFLECVQDMDHENMFWYRQDPGLGLRLIYFSYDVKMKEKGDIPEGYSVSREKKERFSLILESASTNQTSMYLCASGDRVSYEQYFGPGTRLTVT.

This chain joins TRBV11-2 and TRBJ1-3; D gene uncertain. The CDR3 runs 15 residues. Trimming left V 3 bases short and J 3 bases short, with 12 bases between. Germline-derived CDR1 and CDR2 are SGHAT and FQNNGV. CDR3 sequence (DNA): TGTGCCAGCAGCTTTGGGCTTGCTATTGGAAACACCATATATTTT. Translating gives CASSFGLAIGNTIYF.

The count of this clone is one. The V call is TRBV28, the J call TRBJ2-7; 12 bases map to TRBD2. V was clipped by 5 bases and J by 4 bases; unmatched bases: 6. CDR1 is MDHEN, CDR2 SYDVKM, per germline. The CDR3 consists of 15 residues. The CDR3 is CASSPQTSGRYEQYF. The CDR3 nucleotides are TGTGCCAGCAGTCCTCAGACTAGCGGGAGATACGAGCAGTACTTC.

The chain employs TRBV11-2 and TRBJ2-3; perhaps TRBD1 as D (5 bases). The V end lost 5 bases, the J end lost 4 bases, and 22 bases lay between the germline ends. The CDR3 is made up of 17 amino acids. CDR1 and CDR2 (germline): SGHAT, FQNNGV. The CDR3, as DNA: TGTGCCAGCAGCACAAACTTAGTGGCAGAAGGGGCAGATACGCAGTATTTT. It codes for CASSTNLVAEGADTQYF.

This clone was seen a few times. The rearrangement links TRBV27 to TRBJ1-2; 7 bases line up with TRBD1. The junction had 8 bases not matched to a gene; V was cut back by 6 bases and J by 4 bases. From germline, CDR1 is MNHEY and CDR2 SMNVEV (reference sequence). The CDR3 has 14 residues. CDR3 region: CASRKGDRPYGYTF. For the CDR3, the DNA is TGTGCCAGCAGGAAAGGGGACAGACCCTATGGCTACACCTTC.

The V call is TRBV7-9, the J call TRBJ1-1, with TRBD1 matching over 9 bases. CDR3 length equals 15 residues. The junction had 11 bases not matched to a gene; V was cut back by 5 bases and J by 7 bases. Germline CDR1 is SEHNR and CDR2 is FQNEAQ (reference sequence). DNA for the CDR3: TGTGCCAGCAGCCTCCTACAGGGGGCAAGGGATGAAGCTTTCTTT. This translates into CASSLLQGARDEAFF.

This clone was detected only once. V and J are TRBV11-2 and TRBJ1-5; D is possibly TRBD1 (6 bases). The germline V gene encodes CDR1 SGHAT and CDR2 FQNNGV. This CDR3 contains 13 residues. V was cut by 3 bases and J by 7 bases, with 10 bases left in between. The CDR3 is CASSLEGGQPQHF. The CDR3 DNA reads as TGTGCCAGCAGCTTGGAAGGGGGACAGCCCCAGCATTTT.

The rearrangement uses TRBV4-2 and TRBJ1-2; D perhaps matches TRBD1 (5 bases). Germline values: CDR1 LGHNA, CDR2 YNFKEQ. This CDR3 is 13 amino acids long. Trimming removed 0 bases from V and 8 bases from J, with 10 bases in between. CDR3 residues: CASSQDREGGYTF. The CDR3 coding sequence is TGTGCCAGCAGCCAAGACAGGGAGGGGGGCTACACCTTC.

This chain joins TRBV5-5 and TRBJ2-7, with TRBD1 matching over 8 bases. J lost 2 bases, V lost 1 base, and 5 bases had no gene match. Germline-derived CDR1 and CDR2 are SGHKS and YYEKEE (reference sequence). The CDR3 has 15 amino acids. The chain's CDR3 is CASSLRGQGPYEQYF. The CDR3 nucleotides are TGTGCCAGCAGCTTGAGAGGACAGGGTCCCTACGAGCAGTACTTC.

J is TRBJ1-1 and V is TRBV7-6; D possibly corresponds to TRBD1 (6 bases). CDR1 and CDR2 (germline): SGHVS, FNYEAQ. The CDR3 runs 17 residues. V was trimmed by 2 bases and J by 4 bases, leaving 20 bases between them. The CDR3, as DNA: TGTGCCAGCAGCTTACAGGGGCACTATCATGGGAGCACTGAAGCTTTCTTT. This codes for CASSLQGHYHGSTEAFF.

The chain combines TRBV10-3 with TRBJ1-1; TRBD1 agrees at 11 bases. This CDR3 contains 13 residues. Germline loops: CDR1 ENHRY, CDR2 SYGVKD. V lost 10 bases to trimming and J lost 7 bases; unmatched junction nucleotides: 8. Here the CDR3 reads CASWTGGLDEAFF. As DNA, the CDR3 is TGTGCCAGCTGGACAGGGGGCCTGGATGAAGCTTTCTTT.

The chain employs TRBV10-1 and TRBJ2-7; 7 bases map to TRBD2. This CDR3 has 15 residues. From germline, CDR1 is WNHNN and CDR2 SYGVQD (reference sequence). The trim removed 3 bases at V and 1 base at J, leaving 6 bases unmatched. CDR3 region: CASSDPGGGSYEQYF. In nucleotides, the CDR3 is TGCGCCAGCAGTGACCCAGGCGGGGGATCCTACGAGCAGTACTTC.

The V gene is TRBV24-1, the J gene TRBJ1-1, with D maybe TRBD1 (5 bases). Per germline, CDR1 KGHDR and CDR2 SFDVKD. This CDR3 spans 13 amino acids. Trimming took 5 bases from V and 4 from J, leaving 10 bases between them. For the CDR3, the DNA is TGTGCCACCAGTGCGGGGAGGGGCACTGAAGCTTTCTTT. It is translated as CATSAGRGTEAFF.

The chain carries TRBV18 and TRBJ1-1; 9 bases match TRBD1. This CDR3 comprises 15 residues. V shed 4 bases, J shed 0 bases, and the junction held 3 bases outside the gene matches. The germline CDR1 and CDR2 sequences are KGHSH and LQKENI. The CDR3 loop is CASSRGTGLNTEAFF. CDR3 DNA: TGTGCCAGCTCACGAGGGACAGGGCTGAACACTGAAGCTTTCTTT.

The genes are TRBV5-4 and TRBJ1-2, with D uncertain. The V gene lost 1 base and the J gene lost 7 bases, with 11 bases spanning the gap. Germline loops: CDR1 SGHNT, CDR2 YYREEE (reference sequence). The CDR3 loop spans 13 amino acids. For the CDR3, the DNA is TGTGCCAGCAGCTTGCCGGGAACTCGTGGCTACACCTTC. The encoded protein is CASSLPGTRGYTF.

The chain links TRBV30 to TRBJ2-7; 8 nucleotides agree with TRBD1. Germline CDR1 is GTSNPN and CDR2 is SVGIG (reference sequence). This CDR3 has 13 residues. V dropped 0 bases and J dropped 6; count of bases not matched to a gene: 4. As DNA, the CDR3 is TGTGCCTGGAGTGTCCAGGGGGCAGGCGAGCAGTACTTC. The encoded protein is CAWSVQGAGEQYF.

V gene TRBV5-6 combines with J gene TRBJ2-5; 9 bases are a match to TRBD2. CDR1 is SGHDT, CDR2 YYEEEE, per germline. The length of the CDR3 is 16 residues. V was pared by 0 bases and J by 4 bases, with 7 bases of the junction left unmatched. CDR3 DNA sequence: TGTGCCAGCAGCTTGGTTCGCGGGAGGGCCCGAGAGACCCAGTACTTC. It yields the protein CASSLVRGRARETQYF.

The chain is built from TRBV9 and TRBJ2-5, with 14 bases aligning to TRBD2. The V gene end was trimmed by 0 bases and the J gene end by 7 bases; junction bases not matched to a gene: 5. CDR1 is SGDLS and CDR2 is YYNGEE in the germline V gene. The CDR3 totals 16 residues. The CDR3 nucleotides are TGTGCCAGCAGCGTAGGCGGGACTAGCGGGAGTTTGACCCAGTACTTC. This gives the protein CASSVGGTSGSLTQYF.

This chain joins TRBV6-5 and TRBJ1-1; TRBD1 matches at 7 bases. The CDR3 contains 14 residues. In germline, CDR1 is MNHEY, CDR2 SVGAGI. V gave up 11 bases and J gave up 1 base; unmatched junction bases: 10. The CDR3 DNA follows: TGTGCCTCGACTGAGGACAGGACGAACACTGAAGCTTTCTTT. Its translation: CASTEDRTNTEAFF.

CDR3 in amino acids: CASSSGLGGGEVEQFF. The CDR3, as DNA: TGTGCCAGCAGCTCTGGACTAGGTGGGGGTGAGGTTGAGCAGTTCTTC. The chain couples TRBV7-3 to TRBJ2-1, with 7 bases lining up with TRBD2. Losses at the gene ends were 4 bases for V and 9 bases for J; bases not matched to a gene: 15. Per germline, CDR1 SGHTA and CDR2 FQGTGA. The CDR3 spans 16 residues. Full variable domain (rest looked up from reference TRBV7-3 and TRBJ2-1): GAGVSQTPSNKVTEKGKYVELRCDPISGHTALYWYRQSLGQGPEFLIYFQGTGAADDSGLPNDRFFAVRPEGSVSTLKIQRTERGDSAVYLCASSSGLGGGEVEQFFGPGTRLTVL.

J is TRBJ1-6 and V is TRBV19, with 8 positions matching TRBD1. This CDR3 spans 15 amino acids. V was pared by 7 bases and J by 9 bases, with 11 bases of the junction left unmatched. Germline V gives CDR1 LNHDA, CDR2 SQIVND (reference sequence). The CDR3 region is CASTTDRAKSSPLHF. CDR3 sequence (DNA): TGTGCCAGTACCACGGACAGGGCGAAGAGTTCACCCCTCCACTTT.

The rearrangement links TRBV7-2 to TRBJ2-7; 7 bases align to TRBD1. The CDR3 is 15 residues long. Germline trimming cut 5 bases from V and 4 bases from J; bases unmatched to any gene: 11. Per germline, CDR1 SGHTA and CDR2 FQGNSA. The CDR3 reads CASSPAGTATYEQYF. The CDR3 nucleotides read TGTGCCAGCAGCCCCGCCGGGACAGCCACTTACGAGCAGTACTTC. The full variable domain, in which reference TRBV7-2 and TRBJ2-7 provide the parts outside the CDR3, is GAGVSQSPSNKVTEKGKDVELRCDPISGHTALYWYRQSLGQGLEFLIYFQGNSAPDKSGLPSDRFSAERTGGSVSTLTIQRTQQEDSAVYLCASSPAGTATYEQYFGPGTRLTVT.

V and J are TRBV27 and TRBJ2-7; TRBD1 matches at 10 bases. Per the germline V gene, CDR1 is MNHEY and CDR2 is SMNVEV (reference sequence). V lost 6 bases, J lost 0 bases, and 14 bases stayed unmatched. The CDR3 length is 18 residues. CDR3 DNA: TGTGCCAGCAGCAACCGGGACAGGGGCTCACTTAGCTCCTACGAGCAGTACTTC. Translated, it gives CASSNRDRGSLSSYEQYF.

The rearrangement joins TRBV27 to TRBJ2-3; 11 bases are a match to TRBD2. Germline CDR1 is MNHEY and CDR2 is SMNVEV (reference sequence). V lost 4 bases and J lost 3; bases outside the gene matches: 9. The length of the CDR3 is 17 residues. The CDR3 is CASSSTQGLAVTDTQYF. CDR3 DNA: TGTGCCAGCAGTTCCACGCAGGGACTAGCGGTTACAGATACGCAGTATTTT.

The chain has TRBV4-2 and TRBJ1-1, with D perhaps TRBD1 (6 bases). Trimming cost V 4 bases and J 5 bases, with 11 bases left between them. The CDR3 length is 13 residues. Germline V gene lookup returns CDR1 LGHNA and CDR2 YNFKEQ. CDR3 region: CASSLQGGTEAFF. The CDR3 nucleotides read TGTGCCAGCAGCCTACAGGGAGGGACTGAAGCTTTCTTT.

V usage is TRBV9 and J usage is TRBJ2-3; TRBD2 matches 16 bases. This CDR3 comprises 16 residues. Trimming cost V 0 bases and J 6 bases; bases outside gene matches: 1. In germline, CDR1 is SGDLS, CDR2 YYNGEE. CDR3 region: CASSVGGLAGGDTQYF. The CDR3 region has the DNA TGTGCCAGCAGCGTAGGGGGACTAGCGGGAGGGGATACGCAGTATTTT.

The rearrangement links TRBV6-5 to TRBJ2-5; D perhaps matches TRBD2 (6 bases). CDR1 is MNHEY and CDR2 is SVGAGI in the germline V gene. The CDR3 is made up of 14 amino acids. The V and J ends lost 6 bases and 2 bases respectively, with 13 bases between them. CDR3: CASRRLAEQETQYF. The CDR3 DNA sequence: TGTGCCAGCAGAAGGTTAGCGGAACAAGAGACCCAGTACTTC.

V usage is TRBV5-5 and J usage is TRBJ1-1; D uncertain. The V end was cut by 6 bases, the J end by 3 bases, with 21 bases between. CDR1 is SGHKS, CDR2 YYEKEE, per germline (reference sequence). The CDR3 sequence is 16 residues long. For the CDR3, the DNA is TGTGCCAGCACCCTTGGGTTAGGCAGCCGGGACACTGAAGCTTTCTTT. This codes for CASTLGLGSRDTEAFF.